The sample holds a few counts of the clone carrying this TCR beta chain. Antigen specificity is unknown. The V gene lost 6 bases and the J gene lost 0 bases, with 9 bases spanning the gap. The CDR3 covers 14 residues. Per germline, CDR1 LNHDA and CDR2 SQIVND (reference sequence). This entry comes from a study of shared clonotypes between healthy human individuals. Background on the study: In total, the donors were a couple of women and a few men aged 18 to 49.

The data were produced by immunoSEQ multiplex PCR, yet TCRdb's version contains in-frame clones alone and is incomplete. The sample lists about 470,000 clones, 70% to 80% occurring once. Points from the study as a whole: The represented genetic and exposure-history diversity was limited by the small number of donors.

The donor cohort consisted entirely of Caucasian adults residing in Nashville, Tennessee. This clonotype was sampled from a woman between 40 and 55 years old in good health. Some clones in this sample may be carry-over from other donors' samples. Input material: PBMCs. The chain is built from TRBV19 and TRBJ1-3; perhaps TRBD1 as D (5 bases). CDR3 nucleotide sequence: TGTGCCAGTAGCCCGGGACGCTCTGGAAACACCATATATTTT. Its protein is CASSPGRSGNTIYF.